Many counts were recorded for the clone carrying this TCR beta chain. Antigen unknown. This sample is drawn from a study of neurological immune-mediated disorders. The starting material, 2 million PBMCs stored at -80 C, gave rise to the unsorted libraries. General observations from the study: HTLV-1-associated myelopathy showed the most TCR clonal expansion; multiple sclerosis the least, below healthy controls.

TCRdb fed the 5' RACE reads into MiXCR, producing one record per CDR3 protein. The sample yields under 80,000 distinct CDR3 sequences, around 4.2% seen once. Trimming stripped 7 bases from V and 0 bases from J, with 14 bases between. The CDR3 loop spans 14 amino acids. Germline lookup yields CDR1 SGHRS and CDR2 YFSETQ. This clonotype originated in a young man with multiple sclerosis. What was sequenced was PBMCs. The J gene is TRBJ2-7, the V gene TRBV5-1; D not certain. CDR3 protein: CASRTLDGSYEQYF. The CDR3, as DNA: TGCGCCAGCCGAACTTTAGACGGCTCCTACGAGCAGTACTTC.